The 6 T cell receptor beta chains reported below all come from one sample, sequenced in a study of blood T cell repertoires in COVID-19. Profiled with immunoSEQ multiplex PCR; TCRdb holds only in-frame clones, not every one. The repertoire consists of about 280,000 clones, with roughly nine tenths occurring once and the leading ten covering 0.85% to 0.95%. Input material: peripheral blood. The receptors originated from a woman aged 40 to 49 who had recovered from COVID-19.

The chain carries TRBV27 and TRBJ2-7, with TRBD1 matching 9 bases. Germline V lookup: CDR1 MNHEY, CDR2 SMNVEV (reference sequence). J gave up 2 bases and V 3 bases, and 2 bases lay outside the gene matches. The CDR3 has 14 amino acids. CDR3 region: CASSLNRGPYEQYF. Here the CDR3 DNA reads TGTGCCAGCAGTTTGAACAGGGGGCCCTACGAGCAGTACTTC.

The chain has TRBV5-4 and TRBJ1-2, with 7 bases that match TRBD1. V shed 3 bases, J shed 0 bases, and the junction held 8 bases outside the gene matches. The CDR3 extends over 16 amino acids. Germline CDR1 is SGHNT and CDR2 is YYREEE (reference sequence). CDR3 sequence reads: CASSSGRDRANYGYTF. CDR3 coding DNA: TGTGCCAGCAGCTCTGGCCGGGACAGAGCTAACTATGGCTACACCTTC.

CDR3 in amino acids: CASSQWGGSRDTDTQYF. In DNA form, the CDR3 reads TGTGCCAGCAGCCAATGGGGGGGGTCCCGGGACACAGATACGCAGTATTTT. The chain joins TRBV3-1 (or the pseudogene TRBV3-2) to TRBJ2-3, with 7 bases identical to TRBD2. V gave up 2 bases and J gave up 2 bases; unmatched junction bases: 10. CDR1 LGHDT and CDR2 YNNKEL come from the germline V gene (reference sequence). The CDR3 has 17 amino acids.

The CDR3 sequence is CASSLGASNQPQHF. CDR3 sequence (DNA): TGCGCCAGCAGCTTGGGTGCGAGCAATCAGCCCCAGCATTTT. The gene calls are TRBV5-1 and TRBJ1-5; D uncertain. Trimming shortened V by 0 bases and J by 1 base, and 5 bases separated the two germline ends. The CDR3 consists of 14 residues. From germline, CDR1 is SGHRS and CDR2 YFSETQ. Full variable domain (rest looked up from reference TRBV5-1 and TRBJ1-5): KAGVTQTPRYLIKTRGQQVTLSCSPISGHRSVSWYQQTPGQGLQFLFEYFSETQRNKGNFPGRFSGRQFSNSRSEMNVSTLELGDSALYLCASSLGASNQPQHFGDGTRLSIL.

The rearrangement links TRBV7-2 to TRBJ1-1; D is ambiguous. The V and J ends lost 5 bases and 5 bases respectively, with 15 bases between them. CDR1 and CDR2 (germline): SGHTA, FQGNSA. The CDR3 is 14 amino acids. CDR3 nucleotide sequence: TGTGCCAGCAGCCCTAGAGGAGGGAGAACTGAAGCTTTCTTT. Protein: CASSPRGGRTEAFF.

CDR3 sequence (DNA): TGTGCCAGCAGCTGGGGGGGGTCTCGGGAGCTGTTTTTT. Its protein product is CASSWGGSRELFF. V is TRBV7-8 and J is TRBJ2-2, with 7 bases that match TRBD2. The CDR3 is made up of 13 amino acids. The germline gives CDR1 SGHVS, CDR2 FQNEAQ. J gave up 9 bases and V 4 bases, and 5 bases lay outside the gene matches.